The 11 T cell receptor beta chains below come from one sample, sequenced in a study of OX40 agonist ivuxolimab in advanced cancers. Produced via immunoSEQ multiplex PCR; TCRdb's table is partial and in-frame only. The sample includes tens of thousands of clones, around 81% of them seen just once. The sample here was CD4+ or CD8+ T cells sorted from blood, taken in a trial of the OX40 agonist ivuxolimab. These receptors were obtained from an adult with an advanced solid tumor such as melanoma, head and neck, liver or kidney cancer.

This chain links TRBV6-5 with TRBJ1-5; D unclear. Germline loops: CDR1 MNHEY, CDR2 SVGAGI. CDR3 length equals 12 residues. V was cut by 7 bases and J by 6 bases, with 10 bases left in between. CDR3 sequence: CASNGISQPQHF. In nucleotides, the CDR3 is TGTGCCAGCAACGGGATAAGTCAGCCCCAGCATTTT.

This clone was seen just once. V and J are TRBV18 and TRBJ1-1, with D tentatively TRBD1 (6 bases). From germline, CDR1 is KGHSH and CDR2 LQKENI. The CDR3 is 13 amino acids. V was pared by 4 bases and J by 3 bases, with 9 bases between. CDR3 residues: CASSLQGHTEAFF. CDR3 DNA: TGTGCCAGCTCACTACAGGGACACACTGAAGCTTTCTTT.

The chain employs TRBV6-7 and TRBJ2-7; 12 positions match TRBD2. TRBV6-7 is sorted into the ORF group, with uncertain function. The trim removed 0 bases at V and 2 bases at J, leaving 17 bases unmatched. The CDR3 extends over 21 amino acids. This chain's CDR3 is CASSYSPAGLAGGPVTYEQYF. The CDR3 DNA reads TGTGCCAGCAGTTACTCCCCCGCCGGGCTAGCGGGGGGGCCCGTGACCTACGAGCAGTACTTC.

This clone was seen a few times. V gene TRBV19 combines with J gene TRBJ1-5, with D uncertain. The CDR3 has 12 residues. Germline V gene sequence: CDR1 LNHDA, CDR2 SQIVND (reference sequence). With 7 bases removed from V and 6 bases from J, the gap between germline ends came to 10 bases. The chain's CDR3 is CASNRGIQPQHF. The CDR3 DNA follows: TGTGCCAGTAATCGGGGTATTCAGCCCCAGCATTTT.

The chain combines TRBV9 with TRBJ2-2, with D possibly TRBD1 on 6 matching bases. V dropped 0 bases and J dropped 10 bases, with 13 bases sitting between them. This CDR3 is 14 amino acids long. Per the germline V gene, CDR1 is SGDLS and CDR2 is YYNGEE. The CDR3 spells CASSVGTVAEELFF. The CDR3 DNA sequence: TGTGCCAGCAGCGTAGGGACAGTAGCCGAGGAGCTGTTTTTT.

J is TRBJ2-1 and V is TRBV7-3; D is perhaps TRBD1 (5 bases). Trimming cost V 6 bases and J 1 base, with 10 bases left between them. Looked up from germline, CDR1 is SGHTA and CDR2 is FQGTGA. The CDR3 covers 14 residues. The CDR3 DNA reads as TGTGCCAGCAGTCCACAGGCGTCCTACAATGAGCAGTTCTTC. Translation gives CASSPQASYNEQFF.

The chain is built from TRBV9 and TRBJ1-3; 7 bases agree with TRBD1. The CDR3 sequence is 18 residues long. The germline gives CDR1 SGDLS, CDR2 YYNGEE. With V trimmed by 0 bases and J by 0 bases, 9 bases remained unmatched. The CDR3 loop reads CASSVATGDSHSGNTIYF. CDR3 bases: TGTGCCAGCAGCGTAGCTACAGGGGACAGCCACTCTGGAAACACCATATATTTT.

The chain couples TRBV2 to TRBJ2-1; D is unclear. The V gene lost 8 bases and the J gene lost 2 bases, with 7 bases spanning the gap. CDR3 length: 12 residues. The germline CDR1 and CDR2 sequences are SNHLY and FYNNEI. This CDR3 is CASLAAYNEQFF. The CDR3 nucleotides are TGTGCCAGCCTGGCAGCCTACAATGAGCAGTTCTTC.

This clone was recorded a few times. In the same sample, other DNA sequences code for this CDR3. V usage is TRBV27 and J usage is TRBJ1-1, with D uncertain. CDR1 and CDR2 from the germline V gene are MNHEY and SMNVEV (reference sequence). The CDR3 loop spans 13 amino acids. Trimming shortened V by 1 base and J by 5 bases, and 8 bases separated the two germline ends. This CDR3 is CASSLYRGTEAFF. CDR3 coding DNA: TGTGCCAGCAGTTTATACCGTGGGACTGAAGCTTTCTTT.

The chain combines TRBV7-2 with TRBJ1-1, with D perhaps matching TRBD1 (5 bases). Germline-derived CDR1 and CDR2 are SGHTA and FQGNSA. Deletions cut 5 bases from V and 5 bases from J, with 15 bases between. CDR3 length: 14 amino acids. CDR3 region: CASSLGLGPTEAFF. The CDR3 DNA sequence: TGTGCCAGCAGCCTAGGGCTGGGACCGACTGAAGCTTTCTTT.

The V and J genes are TRBV7-2 and TRBJ2-2; D could derive from TRBD1 or TRBD2 (5 bases each). The germline V gene has CDR1 SGHTA and CDR2 FQGNSA. Trimming took 6 bases from V and 3 from J, leaving 8 bases between them. The CDR3 has 13 residues. The DNA for the CDR3 is TGTGCCAGCAGGGGACCGGACACCGGGGAGCTGTTTTTT. Translated, it gives CASRGPDTGELFF. The full variable domain, rest sourced from reference TRBV7-2 and TRBJ2-2, is GAGVSQSPSNKVTEKGKDVELRCDPISGHTALYWYRQSLGQGLEFLIYFQGNSAPDKSGLPSDRFSAERTGGSVSTLTIQRTQQEDSAVYLCASRGPDTGELFFGEGSRLTVL.